The clone carrying this T cell receptor (beta chain) was detected only a few times. Its antigen is as yet unknown. The data originate from a study of beta chain features in type 1 diabetes. Findings and caveats of the study: Sequencing used cDNA, and cells with high TCR expression could therefore be over-represented. In all four CD4+ subsets, TCRB CDR3 length was significantly, moderately reduced in type 1 diabetes.

Sorting gave populations that all exceeded 98% purity. Sequencing targeted expressed TCRB transcripts, as all isolated RNA had been reverse transcribed. Naive, central memory and regulatory T cell samples yielded roughly 3.6 million reads on average. TCRdb's copy holds only in-frame clones and misses some; the assay was immunoSEQ multiplex PCR. The sample has 130,000 to 150,000 clones, less than 11% seen once; the top ten hold 1.3%. The sequence was collected from a man younger than 30 in good health. Sequencing was done on a sample of naive CD4+ T cells from blood.

In nucleotides, the CDR3 is TGCGCCAGCAGCCTTGTGGCGGGACAGGGGGGCGCACCCCTCCACTTT. This encodes CASSLVAGQGGAPLHF. The chain joins TRBV5-1 to TRBJ1-6; 11 bases are a match to TRBD1. V gave up 4 bases and J gave up 11 bases; unmatched junction bases: 11. Germline values: CDR1 SGHRS, CDR2 YFSETQ. CDR3 length: 16 amino acids. The full variable domain, with the rest looked up from reference TRBV5-1 and TRBJ1-6, is KAGVTQTPRYLIKTRGQQVTLSCSPISGHRSVSWYQQTPGQGLQFLFEYFSETQRNKGNFPGRFSGRQFSNSRSEMNVSTLELGDSALYLCASSLVAGQGGAPLHFGNGTRLTVT.